The 10 T cell receptor beta chains presented below share a single source sample, sequenced in a study of patients and donors after allogeneic stem cell transplantation. MiXCR was run by TCRdb on the RT-PCR reads, yielding one entry per CDR3 protein. This sample carries 400,000 to 500,000 distinct CDR3 sequences, under 20% of them seen once, and the ten largest clones take 7% to 7.5%. What was sequenced was blood, either unsorted or a sorted T cell fraction (not recorded which). The source of these receptors is a human donor who was either an allogeneic HSCT recipient or a stem cell or donor lymphocyte infusion donor (not recorded which). It is not recorded whose cells these are; they may come from a transplant donor.

The V call is TRBV10-3, the J call TRBJ1-1, with a possible D match to TRBD1 (6 bases). The CDR3 spans 13 residues. Germline V gene sequence: CDR1 ENHRY, CDR2 SYGVKD. The germline V and J ends were trimmed by 6 bases and 4 bases, with 12 bases remaining between them. CDR3 nucleotide sequence: TGTGCCATCAGGCCGACAGGACCCACTGAAGCTTTCTTT. This translates into CAIRPTGPTEAFF.

The CDR3 sequence: CASSSDREQPQHF. In nucleotides, the CDR3 is TGTGCCAGCAGCTCTGACAGGGAACAGCCCCAGCATTTT. V usage is TRBV27 and J usage is TRBJ1-5; 7 nucleotides align to TRBD1. This CDR3 spans 13 amino acids. With V trimmed by 6 bases and J by 7 bases, 6 bases remained unmatched. The germline V gene has CDR1 MNHEY and CDR2 SMNVEV (reference sequence).

This clonotype was recorded at least ten times. The V and J genes are TRBV5-1 and TRBJ2-1; 12 nucleotides line up with TRBD2. The germline V gene encodes CDR1 SGHRS and CDR2 YFSETQ. With 4 bases clipped from V and 5 bases from J, the junction kept 4 bases outside the gene matches. The CDR3 loop spans 15 amino acids. The DNA of the CDR3 is TGCGCCAGCAGCGACGGACTAGCGGGGAACAATGAGCAGTTCTTC. As protein: CASSDGLAGNNEQFF.

This clonotype occurred a few times. The genes are TRBV9 and TRBJ1-2; D call uncertain. Trimming removed 1 base at V and 0 bases at J, with 13 bases between. Germline lookup yields CDR1 SGDLS and CDR2 YYNGEE. This CDR3 has 16 residues. The CDR3 reads CASSVSRRRANYGYTF. The CDR3 DNA reads as TGTGCCAGCAGCGTATCTCGACGGAGAGCTAACTATGGCTACACCTTC.

The table lists this clonotype with a few counts. DNA of the CDR3: TGTGCCAGCAGCCCAGACCTCGATGCCTCCTACGAGCAGTACTTC. Encoded protein: CASSPDLDASYEQYF. This chain connects TRBV7-2 to TRBJ2-7, with D uncertain. Per germline, CDR1 SGHTA and CDR2 FQGNSA. Between the trimmed V and J ends, which lost 5 bases and 0 bases, there was a span of 14 bases. The CDR3 sequence is 15 residues long.

In its sample, this clonotype was seen a few times. The chain recombines TRBV11-3 with TRBJ2-1; D gene unclear. The V end lost 3 bases, the J end lost 0 bases, and 9 bases lay between the germline ends. The length of the CDR3 is 15 residues. Germline V lookup: CDR1 SGHNT, CDR2 YENEEA. For the CDR3, the DNA is TGTGCCAGCAGCTTCAGAGGCCCCTCCTACAATGAGCAGTTCTTC. It is translated as CASSFRGPSYNEQFF. Using reference TRBV11-3 and TRBJ2-1 for the parts outside the CDR3, the full variable domain is EAGVVQSPRYKIIEKKQPVAFWCNPISGHNTLYWYLQNLGQGPELLIRYENEEAVDDSQLPKDRFSAERLKGVDSTLKIQPAELGDSAVYLCASSFRGPSYNEQFFGPGTRLTVL.

The rearrangement joins TRBV4-3 to TRBJ2-1; perhaps TRBD2 as D (5 bases). V lost 1 base and J 7 bases, leaving 11 bases between the germline ends. Germline V lookup: CDR1 LGHNA, CDR2 YSLEER. The length of the CDR3 is 14 residues. CDR3 protein: CASSQVGLGNEQFF. In nucleotides, the CDR3 is TGCGCCAGCAGCCAAGTTGGACTGGGGAATGAGCAGTTCTTC.

This clonotype was seen more than once but under ten times. The chain joins TRBV6-1 to TRBJ1-2; D remains ambiguous. The CDR3 extends over 14 amino acids. The germline V and J ends were trimmed by 6 bases and 2 bases, with 13 bases remaining between them. Germline assignment: CDR1 MNHNS and CDR2 SASEGT. CDR3 in amino acids: CASRENLLNYGYTF. In nucleotides, the CDR3 is TGTGCCAGCAGGGAGAATCTGCTAAACTATGGCTACACCTTC.

This clonotype has only a few counts. The chain is built from TRBV5-5 and TRBJ2-7; no firm D call. The CDR3 runs 14 residues. Germline loops: CDR1 SGHKS, CDR2 YYEKEE (reference sequence). V was cut by 3 bases and J by 1 base, with 11 bases left in between. The CDR3 loop is CASSSRRESYEQYF. The CDR3 bases are TGTGCCAGCAGCTCCCGACGCGAGTCCTACGAGCAGTACTTC.

The V gene is TRBV20-1, the J gene TRBJ2-5; D gene unclear. The ends were cut back, 0 bases at V and 7 bases at J, with 18 bases in the middle. Germline values: CDR1 DFQATT, CDR2 SNEGSKA (reference sequence). This CDR3 region has 15 residues. The CDR3: CSARDVPAVAGTQYF. As DNA, the CDR3 is TGCAGTGCTAGAGATGTTCCGGCGGTCGCAGGGACCCAGTACTTC.